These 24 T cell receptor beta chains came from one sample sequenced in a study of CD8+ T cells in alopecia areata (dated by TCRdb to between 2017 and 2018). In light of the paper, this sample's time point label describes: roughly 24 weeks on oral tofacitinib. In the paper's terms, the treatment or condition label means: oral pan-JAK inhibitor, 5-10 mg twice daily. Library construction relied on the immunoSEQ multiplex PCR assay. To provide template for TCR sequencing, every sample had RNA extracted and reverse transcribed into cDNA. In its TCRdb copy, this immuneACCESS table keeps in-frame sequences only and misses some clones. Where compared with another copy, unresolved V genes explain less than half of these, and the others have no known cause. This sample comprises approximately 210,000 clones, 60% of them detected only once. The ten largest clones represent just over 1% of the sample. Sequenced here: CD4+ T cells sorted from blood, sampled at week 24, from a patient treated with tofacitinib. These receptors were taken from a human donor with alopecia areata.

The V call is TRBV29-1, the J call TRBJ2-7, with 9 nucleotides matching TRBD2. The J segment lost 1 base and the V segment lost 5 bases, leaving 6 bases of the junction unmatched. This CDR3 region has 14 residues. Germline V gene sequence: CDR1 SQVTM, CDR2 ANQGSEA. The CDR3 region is CSVRPTSGSYEQYF. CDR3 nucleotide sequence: TGCAGCGTTCGTCCGACTAGCGGATCCTACGAGCAGTACTTC.

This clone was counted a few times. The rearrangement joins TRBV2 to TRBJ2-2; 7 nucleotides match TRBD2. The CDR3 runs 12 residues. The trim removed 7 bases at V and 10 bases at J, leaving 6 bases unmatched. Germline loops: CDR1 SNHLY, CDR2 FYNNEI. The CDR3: CASTQGGQELFF. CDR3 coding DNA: TGTGCCAGCACTCAGGGAGGGCAGGAGCTGTTTTTT.

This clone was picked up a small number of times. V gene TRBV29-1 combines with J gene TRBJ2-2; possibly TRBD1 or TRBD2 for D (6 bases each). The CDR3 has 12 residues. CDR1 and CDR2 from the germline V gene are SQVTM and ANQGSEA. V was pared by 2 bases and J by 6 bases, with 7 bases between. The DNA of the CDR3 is TGCAGCGTTGAAAGGGGGGCCGGGGAGCTGTTTTTT. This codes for CSVERGAGELFF.

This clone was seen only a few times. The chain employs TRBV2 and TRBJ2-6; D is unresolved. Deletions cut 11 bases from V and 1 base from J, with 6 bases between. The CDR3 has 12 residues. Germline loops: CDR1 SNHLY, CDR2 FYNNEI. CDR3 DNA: TGTGCCTCCAAGTCTGGGGCCAACGTCCTGACTTTC. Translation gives CASKSGANVLTF.

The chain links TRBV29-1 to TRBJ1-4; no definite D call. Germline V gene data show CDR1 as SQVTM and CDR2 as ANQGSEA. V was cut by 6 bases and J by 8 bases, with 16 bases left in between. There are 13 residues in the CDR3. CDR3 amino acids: CSVGPATGEKLFF. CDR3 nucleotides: TGCAGCGTAGGACCCGCTACGGGGGAAAAACTGTTTTTT.

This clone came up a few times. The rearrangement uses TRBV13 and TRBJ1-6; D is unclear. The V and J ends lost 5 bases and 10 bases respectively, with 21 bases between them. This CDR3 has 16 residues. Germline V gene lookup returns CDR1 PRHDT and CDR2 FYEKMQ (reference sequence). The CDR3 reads CASSLIGRGEESPLHF. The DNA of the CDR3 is TGTGCCAGCAGCCTAATAGGACGTGGAGAAGAGTCACCCCTCCACTTT.

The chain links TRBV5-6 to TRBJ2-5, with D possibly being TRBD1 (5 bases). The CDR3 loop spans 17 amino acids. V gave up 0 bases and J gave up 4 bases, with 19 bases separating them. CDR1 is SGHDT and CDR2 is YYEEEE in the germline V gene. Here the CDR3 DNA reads TGTGCCAGCAGCTTGGAGGTTAGGACACTGCAGGGAGAGACCCAGTACTTC. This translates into CASSLEVRTLQGETQYF.

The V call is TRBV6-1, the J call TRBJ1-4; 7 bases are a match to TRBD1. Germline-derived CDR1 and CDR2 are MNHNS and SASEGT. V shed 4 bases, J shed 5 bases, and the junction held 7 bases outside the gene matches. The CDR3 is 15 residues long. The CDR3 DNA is TGTGCCAGCAGTGCCCGAACGACAGGGAATGAAAAACTGTTTTTT. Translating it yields CASSARTTGNEKLFF.

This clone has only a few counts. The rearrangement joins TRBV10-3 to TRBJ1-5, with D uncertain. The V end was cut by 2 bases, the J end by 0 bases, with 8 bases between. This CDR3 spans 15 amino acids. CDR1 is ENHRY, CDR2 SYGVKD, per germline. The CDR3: CAISERADSNQPQHF. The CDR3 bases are TGTGCCATCAGTGAGCGCGCAGATAGCAATCAGCCCCAGCATTTT.

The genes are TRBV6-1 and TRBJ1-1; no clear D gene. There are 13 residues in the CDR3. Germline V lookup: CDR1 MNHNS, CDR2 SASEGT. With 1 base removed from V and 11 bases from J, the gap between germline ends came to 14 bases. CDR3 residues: CASSEVEAEVAFF. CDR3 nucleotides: TGTGCCAGCAGTGAAGTAGAGGCCGAAGTGGCTTTCTTT.

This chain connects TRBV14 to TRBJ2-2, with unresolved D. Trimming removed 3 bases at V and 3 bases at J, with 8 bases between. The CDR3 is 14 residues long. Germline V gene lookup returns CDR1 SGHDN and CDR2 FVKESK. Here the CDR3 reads CASSQSAHTGELFF. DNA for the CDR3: TGTGCCAGCAGCCAGTCAGCCCACACCGGGGAGCTGTTTTTT.

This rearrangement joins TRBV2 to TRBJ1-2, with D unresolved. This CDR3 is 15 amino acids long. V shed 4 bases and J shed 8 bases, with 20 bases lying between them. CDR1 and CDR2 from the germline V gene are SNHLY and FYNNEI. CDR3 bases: TGTGCCAGCAGTGGAGCTTTGGGGAGGATTGGAGGCTACACCTTC. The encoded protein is CASSGALGRIGGYTF. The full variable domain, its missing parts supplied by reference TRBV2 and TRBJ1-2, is EPEVTQTPSHQVTQMGQEVILRCVPISNHLYFYWYRQILGQKVEFLVSFYNNEISEKSEIFDDQFSVERPDGSNFTLKIRSTKLEDSAMYFCASSGALGRIGGYTFGSGTRLTVV.

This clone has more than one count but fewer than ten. Here the CDR3 DNA reads TGTGCCAGCTCGCGAGACAGGGTAAGGGGCAATCAGCCCCAGCATTTT. It encodes CASSRDRVRGNQPQHF. The V and J genes are TRBV18 and TRBJ1-5; 7 nucleotides agree with TRBD1. Per germline, CDR1 KGHSH and CDR2 LQKENI. V lost 6 bases and J lost 2; bases outside the gene matches: 10. The CDR3 has 16 residues.

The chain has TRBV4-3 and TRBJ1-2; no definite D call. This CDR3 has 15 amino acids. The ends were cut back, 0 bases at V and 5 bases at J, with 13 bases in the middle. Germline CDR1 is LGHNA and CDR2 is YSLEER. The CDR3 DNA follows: TGCGCCAGCAGCCAAGAGGTGACACAGAATTATGGCTACACCTTC. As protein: CASSQEVTQNYGYTF.

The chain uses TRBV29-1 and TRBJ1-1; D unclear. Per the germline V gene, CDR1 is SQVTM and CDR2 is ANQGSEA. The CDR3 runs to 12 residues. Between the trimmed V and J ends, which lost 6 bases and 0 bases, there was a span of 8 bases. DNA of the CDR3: TGCAGCGTCCTAAGGATGAACACTGAAGCTTTCTTT. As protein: CSVLRMNTEAFF.

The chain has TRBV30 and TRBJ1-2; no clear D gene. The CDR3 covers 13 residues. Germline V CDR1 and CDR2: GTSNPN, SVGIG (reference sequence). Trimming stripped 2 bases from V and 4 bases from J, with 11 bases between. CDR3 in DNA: TGTGCCTGGAGTCCTGGGGTCAGCTATGGCTACACCTTC. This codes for CAWSPGVSYGYTF.

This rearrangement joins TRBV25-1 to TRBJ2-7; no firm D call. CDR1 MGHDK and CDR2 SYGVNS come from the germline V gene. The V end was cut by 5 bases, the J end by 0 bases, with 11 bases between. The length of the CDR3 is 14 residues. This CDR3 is CASSQDLLSYEQYF. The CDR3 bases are TGTGCCAGCAGTCAGGACCTACTCTCCTACGAGCAGTACTTC.

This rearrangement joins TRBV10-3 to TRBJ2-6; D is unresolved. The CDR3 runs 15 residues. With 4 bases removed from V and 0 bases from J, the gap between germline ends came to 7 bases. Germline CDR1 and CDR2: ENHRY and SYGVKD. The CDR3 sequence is CAISGENSGANVLTF. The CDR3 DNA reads TGTGCCATCAGTGGCGAGAACTCTGGGGCCAACGTCCTGACTTTC.

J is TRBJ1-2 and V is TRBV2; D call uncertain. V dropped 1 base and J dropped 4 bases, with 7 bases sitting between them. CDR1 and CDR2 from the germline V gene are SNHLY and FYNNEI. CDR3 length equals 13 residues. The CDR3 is CASSEGDPYGYTF. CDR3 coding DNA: TGTGCCAGCAGTGAAGGGGATCCCTATGGCTACACCTTC.

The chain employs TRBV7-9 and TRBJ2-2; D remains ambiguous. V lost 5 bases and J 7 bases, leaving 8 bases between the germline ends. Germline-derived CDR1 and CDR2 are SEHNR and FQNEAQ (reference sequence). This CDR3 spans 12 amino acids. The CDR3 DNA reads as TGTGCCAGCAGCGCCCCGGGCGGGGAGCTGTTTTTT. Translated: CASSAPGGELFF.

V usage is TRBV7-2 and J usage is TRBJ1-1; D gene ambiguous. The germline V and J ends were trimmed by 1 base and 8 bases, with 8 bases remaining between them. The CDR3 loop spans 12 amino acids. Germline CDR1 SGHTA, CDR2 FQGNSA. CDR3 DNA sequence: TGTGCCAGCAGCTTAGGCGTCCTGGAAGCTTTCTTT. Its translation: CASSLGVLEAFF.

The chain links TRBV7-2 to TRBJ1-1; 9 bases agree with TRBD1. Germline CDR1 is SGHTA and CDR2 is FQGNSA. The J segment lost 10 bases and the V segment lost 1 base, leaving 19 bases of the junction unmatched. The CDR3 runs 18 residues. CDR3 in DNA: TGTGCCAGCAGCTTAGTCCCCCTGAGCGGGACAGGGACATCGAGAGCTTTCTTT. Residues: CASSLVPLSGTGTSRAFF. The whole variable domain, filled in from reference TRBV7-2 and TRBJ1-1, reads GAGVSQSPSNKVTEKGKDVELRCDPISGHTALYWYRQSLGQGLEFLIYFQGNSAPDKSGLPSDRFSAERTGGSVSTLTIQRTQQEDSAVYLCASSLVPLSGTGTSRAFFGQGTRLTVV.

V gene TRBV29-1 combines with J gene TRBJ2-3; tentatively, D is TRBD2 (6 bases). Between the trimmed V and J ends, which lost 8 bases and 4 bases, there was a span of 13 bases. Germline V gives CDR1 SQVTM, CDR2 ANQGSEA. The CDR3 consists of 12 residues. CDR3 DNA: TGCAGCATTAAGAGGGAGGCAGATACGCAGTATTTT. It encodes CSIKREADTQYF.

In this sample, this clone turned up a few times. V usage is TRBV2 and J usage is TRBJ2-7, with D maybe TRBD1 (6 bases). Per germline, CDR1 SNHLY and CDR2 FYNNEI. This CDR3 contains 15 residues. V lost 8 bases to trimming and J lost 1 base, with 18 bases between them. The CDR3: CASGDRNSQSYEQYF. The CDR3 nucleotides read TGTGCCAGCGGCGACAGGAACTCCCAGTCCTACGAGCAGTACTTC. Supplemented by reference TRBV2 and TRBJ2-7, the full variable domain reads EPEVTQTPSHQVTQMGQEVILRCVPISNHLYFYWYRQILGQKVEFLVSFYNNEISEKSEIFDDQFSVERPDGSNFTLKIRSTKLEDSAMYFCASGDRNSQSYEQYFGPGTRLTVT.